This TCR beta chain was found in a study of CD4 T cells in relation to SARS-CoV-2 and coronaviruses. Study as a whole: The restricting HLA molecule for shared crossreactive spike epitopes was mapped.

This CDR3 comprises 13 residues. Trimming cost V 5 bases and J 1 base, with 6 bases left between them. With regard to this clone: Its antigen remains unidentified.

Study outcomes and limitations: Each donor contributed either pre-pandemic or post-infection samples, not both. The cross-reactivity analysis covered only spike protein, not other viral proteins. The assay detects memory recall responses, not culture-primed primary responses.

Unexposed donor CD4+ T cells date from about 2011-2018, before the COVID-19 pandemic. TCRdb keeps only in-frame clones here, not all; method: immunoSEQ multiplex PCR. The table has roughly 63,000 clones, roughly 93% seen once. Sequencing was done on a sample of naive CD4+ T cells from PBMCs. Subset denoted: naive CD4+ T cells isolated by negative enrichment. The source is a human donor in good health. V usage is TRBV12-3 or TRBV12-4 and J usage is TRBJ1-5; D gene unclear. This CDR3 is CASSGSSNQPQHF. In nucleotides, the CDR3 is TGTGCCAGCAGTGGGAGCAGCAATCAGCCCCAGCATTTT.